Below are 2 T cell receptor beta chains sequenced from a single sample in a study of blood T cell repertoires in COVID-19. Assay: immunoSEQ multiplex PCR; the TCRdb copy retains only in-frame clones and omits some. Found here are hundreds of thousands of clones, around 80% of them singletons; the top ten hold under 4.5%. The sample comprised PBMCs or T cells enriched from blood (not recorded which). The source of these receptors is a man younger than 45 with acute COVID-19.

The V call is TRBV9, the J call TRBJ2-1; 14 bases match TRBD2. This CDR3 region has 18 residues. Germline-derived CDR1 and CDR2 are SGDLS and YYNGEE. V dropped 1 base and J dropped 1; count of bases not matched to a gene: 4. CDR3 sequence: CASSVPTSGGVSYNEQFF. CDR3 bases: TGTGCCAGCAGCGTACCGACTAGCGGGGGGGTGTCCTACAATGAGCAGTTCTTC.

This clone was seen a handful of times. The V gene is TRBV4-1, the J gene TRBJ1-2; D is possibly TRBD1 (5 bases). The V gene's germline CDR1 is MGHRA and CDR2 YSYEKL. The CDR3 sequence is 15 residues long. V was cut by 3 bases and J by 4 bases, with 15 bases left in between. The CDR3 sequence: CASSQQGLALYGYTF. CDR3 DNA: TGCGCCAGCAGCCAGCAGGGTCTGGCTCTCTATGGCTACACCTTC.